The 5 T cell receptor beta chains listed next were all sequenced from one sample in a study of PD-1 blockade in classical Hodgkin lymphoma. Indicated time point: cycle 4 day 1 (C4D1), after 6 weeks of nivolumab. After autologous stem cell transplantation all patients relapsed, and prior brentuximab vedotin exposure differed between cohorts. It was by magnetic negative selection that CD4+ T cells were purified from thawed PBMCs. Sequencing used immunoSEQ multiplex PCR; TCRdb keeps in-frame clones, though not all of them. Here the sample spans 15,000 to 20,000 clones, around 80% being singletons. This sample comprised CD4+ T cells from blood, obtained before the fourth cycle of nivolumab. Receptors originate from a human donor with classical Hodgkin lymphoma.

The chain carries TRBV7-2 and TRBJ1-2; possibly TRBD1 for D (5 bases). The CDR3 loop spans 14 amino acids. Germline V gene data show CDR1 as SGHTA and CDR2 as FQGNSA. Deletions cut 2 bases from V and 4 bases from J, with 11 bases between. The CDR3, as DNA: TGTGCCAGCAGCTTAACAGGACCCTCCTATGGCTACACCTTC. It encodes CASSLTGPSYGYTF.

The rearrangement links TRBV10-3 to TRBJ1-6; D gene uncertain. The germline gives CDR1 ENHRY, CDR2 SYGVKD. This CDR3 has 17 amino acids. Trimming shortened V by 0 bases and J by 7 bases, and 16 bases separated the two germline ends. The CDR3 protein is CAISESWRTDVNSPLHF. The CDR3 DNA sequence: TGTGCCATCAGTGAGTCCTGGAGGACGGACGTCAATTCACCCCTCCACTTT.

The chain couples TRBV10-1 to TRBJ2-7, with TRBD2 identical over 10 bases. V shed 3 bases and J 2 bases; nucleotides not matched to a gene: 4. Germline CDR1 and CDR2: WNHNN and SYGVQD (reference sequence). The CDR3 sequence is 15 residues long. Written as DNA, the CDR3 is TGCGCCAGCAGTGAATCTAGCGGGAGACCCTACGAGCAGTACTTC. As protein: CASSESSGRPYEQYF.

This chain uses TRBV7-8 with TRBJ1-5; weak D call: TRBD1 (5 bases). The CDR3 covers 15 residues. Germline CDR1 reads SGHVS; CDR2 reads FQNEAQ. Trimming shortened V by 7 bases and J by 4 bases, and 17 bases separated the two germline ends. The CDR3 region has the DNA TGTGCCAGCACCAAGTACGGGGGAGGGAATCAGCCCCAGCATTTT. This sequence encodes CASTKYGGGNQPQHF.

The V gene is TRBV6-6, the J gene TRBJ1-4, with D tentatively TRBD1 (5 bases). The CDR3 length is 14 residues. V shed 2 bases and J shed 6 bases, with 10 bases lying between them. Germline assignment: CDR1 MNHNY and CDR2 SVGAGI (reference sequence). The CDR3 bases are TGTGCCAGCAGTTACACCGGGGGGGATGAAAAACTGTTTTTT. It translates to CASSYTGGDEKLFF.